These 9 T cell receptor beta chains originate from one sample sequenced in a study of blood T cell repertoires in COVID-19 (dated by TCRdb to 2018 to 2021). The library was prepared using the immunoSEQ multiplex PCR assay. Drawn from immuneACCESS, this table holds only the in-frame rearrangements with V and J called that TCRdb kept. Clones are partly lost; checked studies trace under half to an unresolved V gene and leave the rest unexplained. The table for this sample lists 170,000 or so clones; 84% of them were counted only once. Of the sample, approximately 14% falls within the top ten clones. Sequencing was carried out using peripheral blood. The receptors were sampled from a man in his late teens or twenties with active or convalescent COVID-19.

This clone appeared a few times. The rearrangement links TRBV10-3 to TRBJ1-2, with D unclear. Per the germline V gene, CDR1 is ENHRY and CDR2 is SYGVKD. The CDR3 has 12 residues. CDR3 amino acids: CAPTYLDYGYTF. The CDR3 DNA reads TGTGCTCCCACTTACCTTGACTATGGCTACACCTTC.

CDR3 coding DNA: TGTGCCAGCAATTACAGGGGGCTCTATGGCTACACCTTC. Protein: CASNYRGLYGYTF. J is TRBJ1-2 and V is TRBV12-3 or TRBV12-4, with 9 bases identical to TRBD1. The CDR3 is 13 amino acids. Trimming removed 7 bases from V and 4 bases from J; junction bases left unmatched: 4.

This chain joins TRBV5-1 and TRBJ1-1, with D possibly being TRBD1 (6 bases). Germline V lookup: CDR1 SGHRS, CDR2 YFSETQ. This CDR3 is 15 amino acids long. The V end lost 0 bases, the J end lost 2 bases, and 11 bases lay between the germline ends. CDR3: CASSLEGHHNTEAFF. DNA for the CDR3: TGCGCCAGCAGCTTGGAGGGACACCATAACACTGAAGCTTTCTTT. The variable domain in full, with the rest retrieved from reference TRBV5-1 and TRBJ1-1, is KAGVTQTPRYLIKTRGQQVTLSCSPISGHRSVSWYQQTPGQGLQFLFEYFSETQRNKGNFPGRFSGRQFSNSRSEMNVSTLELGDSALYLCASSLEGHHNTEAFFGQGTRLTVV.

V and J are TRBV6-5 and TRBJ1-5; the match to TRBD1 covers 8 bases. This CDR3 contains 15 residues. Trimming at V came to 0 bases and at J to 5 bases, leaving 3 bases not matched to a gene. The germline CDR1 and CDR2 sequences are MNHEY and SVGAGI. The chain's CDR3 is CASSYSTQGDQPQHF. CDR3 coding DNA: TGTGCCAGCAGTTACTCGACACAGGGGGATCAGCCCCAGCATTTT.

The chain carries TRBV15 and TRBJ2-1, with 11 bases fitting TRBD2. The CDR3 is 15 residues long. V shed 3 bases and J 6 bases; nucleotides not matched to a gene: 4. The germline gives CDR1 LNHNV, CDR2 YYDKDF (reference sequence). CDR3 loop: CATSSTSGSPNEQFF. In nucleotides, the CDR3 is TGTGCCACCAGCAGCACTAGCGGGAGTCCCAATGAGCAGTTCTTC. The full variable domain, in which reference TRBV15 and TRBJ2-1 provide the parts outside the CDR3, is DAMVIQNPRYQVTQFGKPVTLSCSQTLNHNVMYWYQQKSSQAPKLLFHYYDKDFNNEADTPDNFQSRRPNTSFCFLDIRSPGLGDTAMYLCATSSTSGSPNEQFFGPGTRLTVL.

In DNA, the CDR3 is TGTGCCAGCTCAATGACTAGCGGGAGCTACAATGAGCAGTTCTTC. Translated: CASSMTSGSYNEQFF. V usage is TRBV18 and J usage is TRBJ2-1, with 12 positions matching TRBD2. From germline, CDR1 is KGHSH and CDR2 LQKENI. V shed 5 bases and J 3 bases; nucleotides not matched to a gene: 2. The CDR3 extends over 15 amino acids.

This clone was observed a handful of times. CDR3 DNA: TGTGCCAGCAGCGCAGGGATAGGACAGGGGGCGGAGACCCAGTACTTC. Translation: CASSAGIGQGAETQYF. V usage is TRBV9 and J usage is TRBJ2-5; 11 bases are a match to TRBD1. The germline V gene encodes CDR1 SGDLS and CDR2 YYNGEE. The length of the CDR3 is 16 residues. Trimming removed 3 bases from V and 5 bases from J; junction bases left unmatched: 9.

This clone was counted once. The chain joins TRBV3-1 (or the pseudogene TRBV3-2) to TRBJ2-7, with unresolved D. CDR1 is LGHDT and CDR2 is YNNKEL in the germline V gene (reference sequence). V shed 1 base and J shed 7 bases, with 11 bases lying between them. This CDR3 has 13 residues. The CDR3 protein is CASSQGPSGEQYF. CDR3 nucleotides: TGTGCCAGCAGCCAAGGTCCCTCCGGGGAGCAGTACTTC.

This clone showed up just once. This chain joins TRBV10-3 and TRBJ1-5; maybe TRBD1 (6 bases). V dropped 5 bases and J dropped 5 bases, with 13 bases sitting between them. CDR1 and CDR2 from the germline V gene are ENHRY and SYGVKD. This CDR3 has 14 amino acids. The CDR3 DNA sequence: TGTGCCATCAGTCAGGACAGTCCAGATCAGCCCCAGCATTTT. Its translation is CAISQDSPDQPQHF.